This passage covers 5 T cell receptor beta chains from one sample sequenced in a study of blood T cell repertoires in COVID-19. Data came from immunoSEQ multiplex PCR; TCRdb stores just in-frame clones and leaves some out. The repertoire has roughly 300,000 clones, roughly 87% of them found once; the top ten carry over 8%. The sequenced sample consisted of peripheral blood. These receptors originate from a man aged 18 to 35 with active or convalescent COVID-19.

The rearrangement joins TRBV19 to TRBJ2-1, with a weak D call TRBD2 (6 bases). V lost 6 bases and J lost 3, with 18 bases in between. The CDR3 runs 16 residues. Germline-derived CDR1 and CDR2 are LNHDA and SQIVND (reference sequence). The CDR3 DNA follows: TGTGCCAGTAGCCCGTGGGGAGGCGGCGGCTACAATGAGCAGTTCTTC. Translating gives CASSPWGGGGYNEQFF.

V is TRBV10-3 and J is TRBJ2-3; 10 positions agree with TRBD2. Germline CDR1 ENHRY, CDR2 SYGVKD. V dropped 6 bases and J dropped 2; count of bases not matched to a gene: 5. The CDR3 contains 15 residues. The CDR3 loop is CAIRPGTSDTDTQYF. CDR3 nucleotides: TGTGCCATCAGACCCGGGACTAGCGACACAGATACGCAGTATTTT.

J is TRBJ1-1 and V is TRBV3-1 (or the pseudogene TRBV3-2), with D possibly being TRBD1 (6 bases). The CDR3 has 16 residues. Trimming removed 2 bases at V and 2 bases at J, with 15 bases between. Germline CDR1 is LGHDT and CDR2 is YNNKEL (reference sequence). The CDR3 DNA reads as TGTGCCAGCAGCCAATTGGGACACCGAGGTAACACTGAAGCTTTCTTT. It is translated as CASSQLGHRGNTEAFF.

The chain combines TRBV19 with TRBJ2-3; 7 bases line up with TRBD1. V trimming: 7 bases; J trimming: 2 bases; junction bases outside the gene matches: 3. Germline-derived CDR1 and CDR2 are LNHDA and SQIVND (reference sequence). The CDR3 runs to 13 residues. The CDR3: CASKDRPTDTQYF. CDR3 nucleotide sequence: TGTGCCAGTAAGGACAGGCCCACAGATACGCAGTATTTT.

The V and J genes are TRBV11-2 and TRBJ2-3; perhaps TRBD1 as D (7 bases). The ends were cut back, 3 bases at V and 7 bases at J, with 23 bases in the middle. The CDR3 runs to 17 residues. Germline-derived CDR1 and CDR2 are SGHAT and FQNNGV. The CDR3 sequence is CASSLGGRGLVGNTQYF. CDR3 nucleotides: TGTGCCAGCAGCTTGGGGGGTAGGGGGCTCGTGGGAAATACGCAGTATTTT.